These 5 T cell receptor beta chains were sequenced from one sample in a study of T-cell reconstitution after alpha-beta-depleted transplantation in children. The library targeted TCRbeta and was prepared with unique molecular identifiers. TCRdb re-analysed the PCR reads in MiXCR, keeping a single row per CDR3 protein. The sample contains fewer than 700,000 distinct CDR3 sequences, 10% to 15% of which appear only once. The sample in question was PBMCs, mostly from graft donor cells, obtained 360 days after TCRalphabeta/CD19-depleted stem cell transplant. Every receptor here comes from a male patient younger than 18 who had a stem cell transplant for acute myeloid leukemia, so the T cells may come from the graft donor.

This clonotype turned up a few times. V is TRBV12-3 or TRBV12-4 and J is TRBJ1-5, with a tentative D call TRBD1 (5 bases). Between the trimmed V and J ends, which lost 1 base and 12 bases, there was a span of 25 bases. This CDR3 contains 17 residues. Here the CDR3 reads CASSLDRREGTAGSQHF. For the CDR3, the DNA is TGTGCCAGCAGTTTAGACAGGCGGGAGGGTACTGCGGGAAGCCAGCATTTT.

This clonotype occurred many times. J is TRBJ2-2 and V is TRBV2; D unclear. The CDR3 extends over 11 amino acids. Trimming took 5 bases from V and 7 from J, leaving 5 bases between them. CDR1 SNHLY and CDR2 FYNNEI come from the germline V gene. The chain's CDR3 is CASSRLGELFF. Written as DNA, the CDR3 is TGTGCCAGCAGTCGACTCGGGGAGCTGTTTTTT. Full variable domain (rest looked up from reference TRBV2 and TRBJ2-2): EPEVTQTPSHQVTQMGQEVILRCVPISNHLYFYWYRQILGQKVEFLVSFYNNEISEKSEIFDDQFSVERPDGSNFTLKIRSTKLEDSAMYFCASSRLGELFFGEGSRLTVL.

The sample holds many counts of this clonotype. The chain has TRBV29-1 and TRBJ1-3, with D unclear. V was trimmed by 4 bases and J by 0 bases, leaving 10 bases between them. CDR1 is SQVTM, CDR2 ANQGSEA, per germline. This CDR3 is 14 amino acids long. CDR3 amino acids: CSVVDRSSGNTIYF. CDR3 nucleotide sequence: TGCAGCGTTGTTGATCGCAGCTCTGGAAACACCATATATTTT.

This clonotype occurred a few times. For the CDR3, the DNA is TGCAGCGTTGATCTGGGGGCCTACGAGCAGTACTTC. This translates into CSVDLGAYEQYF. V is TRBV29-1 and J is TRBJ2-7; D assignment may be TRBD1 or TRBD2 (5 bases each). Germline V lookup: CDR1 SQVTM, CDR2 ANQGSEA. V lost 3 bases to trimming and J lost 2 bases, with 8 bases between them. The CDR3 sequence is 12 residues long.

This clonotype was observed at least ten times. V usage is TRBV7-6 and J usage is TRBJ2-7, with 8 bases fitting TRBD2. CDR3 size: 16 residues. The J segment lost 5 bases and the V segment lost 3 bases, leaving 12 bases of the junction unmatched. The germline V gene encodes CDR1 SGHVS and CDR2 FNYEAQ. The CDR3 loop reads CASSFGGISGNHEQYF. DNA for the CDR3: TGTGCCAGCAGCTTTGGTGGAATTAGCGGGAACCACGAGCAGTACTTC.